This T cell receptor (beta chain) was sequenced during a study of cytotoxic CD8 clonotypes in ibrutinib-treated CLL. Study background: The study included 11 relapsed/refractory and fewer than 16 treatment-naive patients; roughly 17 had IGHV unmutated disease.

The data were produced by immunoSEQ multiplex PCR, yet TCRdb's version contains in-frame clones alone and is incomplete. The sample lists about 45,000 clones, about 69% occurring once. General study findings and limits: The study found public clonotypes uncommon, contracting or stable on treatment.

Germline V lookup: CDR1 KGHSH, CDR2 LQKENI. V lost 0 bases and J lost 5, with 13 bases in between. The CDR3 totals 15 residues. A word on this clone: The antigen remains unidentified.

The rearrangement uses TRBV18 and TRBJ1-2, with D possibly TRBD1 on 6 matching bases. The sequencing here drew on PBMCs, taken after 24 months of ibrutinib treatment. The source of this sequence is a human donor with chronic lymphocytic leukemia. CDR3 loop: CASSPPGGQLYGYTF. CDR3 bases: TGTGCCAGCTCACCACCTGGTGGACAGCTTTATGGCTACACCTTC.